This T cell receptor (beta chain) came from a study of cytomegalovirus exposure and HLA in healthy donors. General study results and limits: Earlier findings revealed that most TCR beta V segments proved productive either about 87% or about 30% of the time. Among TCR sequences, most were rare, though some public TCRs appeared in many donors.

Researchers ran the PCR with 60 Vbeta and 13 Jbeta primers. Produced via immunoSEQ multiplex PCR; TCRdb's table is partial and in-frame only. The table has around 150,000 clones, approximately 10% seen once. Samples came from healthy bone marrow donors. This clone was picked up a small number of times. What it binds is not known. This receptor was obtained from a middle-aged woman in good health and CMV-seropositive. The sample comprised PBMCs.

The CDR3 spells CASSQRQGGYNEQFF. The DNA of the CDR3 is TGTGCCAGCAGTCAGCGACAGGGGGGCTACAATGAGCAGTTCTTC. The V gene is TRBV6-6, the J gene TRBJ2-1, with 9 nucleotides matching TRBD1. CDR1 is MNHNY and CDR2 is SVGAGI in the germline V gene (reference sequence). This CDR3 is 15 amino acids long. The junction had 5 bases not matched to a gene; V was cut back by 5 bases and J by 3 bases.